These T cell receptor beta chains were read from a single sample in a study of neoadjuvant anti-PD-1 for oral cavity cancer. Clones were sequenced by immunoSEQ multiplex PCR, and TCRdb holds only the in-frame ones, with some missing. The sample consists of fewer than 90,000 clones, under 90% of them appearing once. The sample consisted of PBMCs, taken before nivolumab (anti-PD-1) treatment. These receptors were obtained from a person aged 40 to 85 with oral cavity squamous cell carcinoma. CDR3s include the opening cysteine and the closing phenylalanine or tryptophan. D genes are given only for firm matches. The size field is filled for only some rows; it gives once, few, many or a size class.

d_gene,j_gene,v_gene,abundance,CDR3aa,CDR3nt
NA,TRBJ1-2,TRBV27,NA,CASSLGLGYGYTF,TGTGCCAGCAGTTTGGGGCTAGGTTATGGCTACACCTTC
NA,TRBJ1-1,TRBV5-1,NA,CASSFVRVAEGTEAFF,TGCGCCAGCAGCTTCGTCAGGGTTGCGGAGGGCACTGAAGCTTTCTTT
NA,TRBJ1-5,TRBV6-5,NA,CASRSLRGQPQHF,TGTGCCAGCAGGAGCCTCCGAGGTCAGCCCCAGCATTTT
NA,TRBJ2-1,TRBV5-1,NA,CASSFRLQAGRGYNEQFF,TGCGCCAGCAGCTTTCGTCTCCAGGCGGGAAGGGGCTACAATGAGCAGTTCTTC
TRBD2,TRBJ2-3,TRBV9,NA,CASSAASGRADTQYF,TGTGCCAGCAGCGCCGCTAGCGGGAGGGCAGATACGCAGTATTTT
NA,TRBJ1-2,TRBV27,NA,CASIIHRPTRRYGYTF,TGTGCCAGCATCATTCACCGCCCGACCCGTAGATATGGCTACACCTTC
NA,TRBJ2-7,TRBV10-3,NA,CAISDTSYEQYF,TGTGCCATCAGTGACACCTCCTACGAGCAGTACTTC
NA,TRBJ2-3,TRBV25-1,NA,CASSGEPADTQYF,TGTGCCAGCAGTGGGGAGCCCGCAGATACGCAGTATTTT
TRBD1,TRBJ2-7,TRBV6-5,NA,CASSPRQGAPYEQYF,TGTGCCAGCAGTCCCCGTCAGGGGGCTCCCTACGAGCAGTACTTC
NA,TRBJ2-1,TRBV10-3,NA,CAISESGDNEQFF,TGTGCCATCAGTGAGTCTGGGGACAATGAGCAGTTCTTC
TRBD1,TRBJ2-1,TRBV6-5,NA,CASVPGQGRNEQFF,TGTGCCAGCGTGCCGGGACAGGGAAGAAATGAGCAGTTCTTC
NA,TRBJ1-5,TRBV19,NA,CASQDSNQPQHF,TGTGCCAGCCAGGATAGCAATCAGCCCCAGCATTTT
NA,TRBJ1-5,TRBV6-1,NA,CASSEQGMGFVNQPQHF,TGTGCCAGCAGTGAACAGGGGATGGGCTTCGTAAATCAGCCCCAGCATTTT
TRBD1,TRBJ2-5,TRBV5-4,NA,CASTRTGSETQYF,TGTGCCAGCACCCGGACAGGGAGTGAGACCCAGTACTTC
NA,TRBJ2-7,TRBV28,once,CASSPYETYEQYF,TGTGCCAGCAGTCCCTACGAAACCTACGAGCAGTACTTC
TRBD1,TRBJ2-7,TRBV27,NA,CASSLRARGQEQYF,TGTGCCAGCAGTTTGAGGGCCAGGGGGCAAGAGCAGTACTTC
NA,TRBJ2-1,TRBV6-5,NA,CASSYNRHNEQFF,TGTGCCAGCAGTTACAATCGGCACAATGAGCAGTTCTTC
NA,TRBJ2-5,TRBV5-1,NA,CASSVSGGGIETQYF,TGCGCCAGCAGCGTTTCAGGGGGAGGGATAGAGACCCAGTACTTC
NA,TRBJ2-3,TRBV7-3,NA,CASSLFGGGSTDTQYF,TGTGCCAGCAGCTTATTTGGTGGCGGTAGCACAGATACGCAGTATTTT
TRBD1,TRBJ2-1,TRBV30,NA,CACLNQGAVPQFF,TGTGCCTGCCTAAATCAGGGGGCAGTACCCCAGTTCTTC
TRBD2,TRBJ2-1,TRBV29-1,NA,CSVEEGLVSEQFF,TGCAGCGTTGAGGAGGGACTAGTGAGTGAGCAGTTCTTC
NA,TRBJ2-1,TRBV10-3,once,CAIRRDFEYNEQFF,TGTGCCATCAGAAGGGACTTTGAATACAATGAGCAGTTCTTC
TRBD2,TRBJ2-5,TRBV5-8,NA,CASGPGLAGVETQYF,TGTGCCAGCGGGCCGGGACTAGCGGGAGTAGAGACCCAGTACTTC
TRBD2,TRBJ2-1,TRBV5-1,NA,CASSMTGTSGSYEQFF,TGCGCCAGCAGCATGACCGGGACTAGCGGGAGTTACGAGCAGTTCTTC
NA,TRBJ2-3,TRBV10-1,many,CATSAGYGTDTQYF,TGCGCCACCTCGGCGGGGTACGGCACAGATACGCAGTATTTT
NA,TRBJ1-2,TRBV5-1,NA,CASSSPDRLNYGYTF,TGCGCCAGCAGCTCGCCGGACAGACTTAACTATGGCTACACCTTC
TRBD2,TRBJ2-1,TRBV5-1,once,CASSLSTLAGGGEQFF,TGCGCCAGCAGCTTGTCCACACTAGCGGGAGGTGGTGAGCAGTTCTTC
TRBD1,TRBJ2-3,TRBV9,NA,CASSRQGQGGQYTQYF,TGTGCCAGCAGCAGACAGGGACAGGGCGGGCAGTATACGCAGTATTTT
TRBD2,TRBJ2-7,TRBV27,once,CASSSPTSGYEQYF,TGTGCCAGCAGCTCCCCGACTAGCGGCTACGAGCAGTACTTC
NA,TRBJ1-1,TRBV6-6,NA,CASSYSPTGQNTEAFF,TGTGCCAGCAGTTACTCCCCCACAGGACAGAACACTGAAGCTTTCTTT
NA,TRBJ2-7,TRBV27,NA,CASSPKQGYEQYF,TGTGCCAGCAGTCCAAAACAGGGCTACGAGCAGTACTTC
NA,TRBJ2-7,TRBV7-2,NA,CASSPGAASYEQYF,TGTGCCAGCAGCCCAGGGGCCGCCTCCTACGAGCAGTACTTC
NA,TRBJ2-6,TRBV19,once,CASSASSSGANVLTF,TGTGCCAGTAGTGCCAGTTCCTCTGGGGCCAACGTCCTGACTTTC
NA,TRBJ1-5,TRBV5-6,NA,CASSLEGTTNQPQHF,TGTGCCAGCAGCTTGGAGGGGACAACCAATCAGCCCCAGCATTTT
TRBD2,TRBJ2-1,TRBV2,NA,CASTSLSGAGKENEQFF,TGTGCCAGCACGTCCTTGTCGGGAGCGGGAAAGGAGAATGAGCAGTTCTTC
NA,TRBJ1-1,TRBV7-2,NA,CASSLEVGRVDTKAFF,TGTGCCAGCAGCTTAGAGGTAGGCAGGGTTGACACGAAGGCTTTCTTT
NA,TRBJ1-1,TRBV19,NA,CASSPGRNLNTEAFF,TGTGCCAGTAGTCCTGGACGGAATCTGAACACTGAAGCTTTCTTT
NA,TRBJ1-4,TRBV27,NA,CASRFSTNEKLFF,TGTGCCAGCCGATTCTCCACTAATGAAAAACTGTTTTTT
TRBD2,TRBJ2-7,TRBV6-1,NA,CASSEWTSGGIYEQYF,TGTGCCAGCAGTGAATGGACTAGCGGGGGCATCTACGAGCAGTACTTC
NA,TRBJ2-5,TRBV19,NA,CASSTTGTGLGETQYF,TGTGCCAGTAGTACGACCGGGACTGGTTTGGGGGAGACCCAGTACTTC
TRBD1,TRBJ2-3,TRBV7-9,NA,CASRPQGAADTQYF,TGTGCCAGCAGACCTCAGGGGGCGGCAGATACGCAGTATTTT
NA,TRBJ2-1,TRBV9,few,CASSVVEGAYGEQFF,TGTGCCAGCAGCGTAGTGGAGGGGGCTTATGGTGAGCAGTTCTTC
TRBD1,TRBJ2-5,TRBV6-1,NA,CASWARTGEETQYF,TGTGCCTCGTGGGCCCGTACAGGGGAGGAGACCCAGTACTTC
NA,TRBJ2-7,TRBV5-1,NA,CASSLAGDGQYF,TGCGCCAGCAGCTTGGCGGGGGACGGGCAGTACTTC
NA,TRBJ1-1,TRBV25-1,NA,CASTRGFAEAFF,TGTGCCAGCACCCGAGGGTTCGCTGAAGCTTTCTTT
NA,TRBJ2-1,TRBV6-6,once,CASSPNGPHNEQFF,TGTGCCAGCAGTCCAAATGGGCCCCACAATGAGCAGTTCTTC
NA,TRBJ2-7,TRBV29-1,NA,CSVVNGHEQYF,TGCAGCGTTGTTAACGGGCACGAGCAGTACTTC
TRBD1,TRBJ2-1,TRBV27,NA,CASRVLQGANNEQFF,TGTGCCAGCAGAGTTCTACAGGGGGCGAACAATGAGCAGTTCTTC
TRBD1,TRBJ1-2,TRBV5-5,NA,CASSSDRGRYGYTF,TGTGCCAGCAGCTCGGACAGGGGGAGGTATGGCTACACCTTC
TRBD1,TRBJ2-5,TRBV7-9,NA,CALGQPQETQYF,TGTGCCTTGGGACAGCCCCAAGAGACCCAGTACTTC